Below are 14 T cell receptor beta chains sequenced from a single sample in a study of response to subunit inactivated influenza vaccine. TCRdb fed the RT-PCR reads into MiXCR, producing one record per CDR3 protein. This table has around 710,000 distinct CDR3 sequences, approximately 14% appearing once. The specimen was PBMCs from blood, collected 14 days before vaccination. The origin of the receptors is a man aged 50 to 60 who received an inactivated influenza vaccine.

The chain uses TRBV6-2 or TRBV6-3 and TRBJ2-1; D is undetermined. Germline V gene lookup returns CDR1 MNHEY and CDR2 SVGEGT. Trimming took 4 bases from V and 0 from J, leaving 13 bases between them. CDR3 length: 16 residues. The CDR3 nucleotides read TGTGCCAGCAGTTTACTCTTACTGGGCTCCTACAATGAGCAGTTCTTC. It encodes CASSLLLLGSYNEQFF.

This clonotype has more than one count but fewer than ten. This chain links TRBV6-1 with TRBJ2-3, with 8 bases fitting TRBD2. V lost 5 bases to trimming and J lost 4 bases; unmatched junction nucleotides: 5. Germline CDR1 MNHNS, CDR2 SASEGT. The CDR3 sequence is 14 residues long. In DNA, the CDR3 is TGTGCCAGCAGTCCTTACGGGGGGGCAGATACGCAGTATTTT. Amino acids: CASSPYGGADTQYF.

Only a few counts were recorded for this clonotype. V usage is TRBV4-2 and J usage is TRBJ1-5; the D is unclear. V was clipped by 0 bases and J by 7 bases, with 19 bases between them. Germline CDR1 and CDR2: LGHNA and YNFKEQ. The CDR3 has 17 residues. The chain's CDR3 is CASSQDLKRAPLQPQHF. CDR3 coding DNA: TGTGCCAGCAGCCAAGATCTAAAGAGGGCGCCTTTGCAGCCCCAGCATTTT.

The DNA of the CDR3 is TGTGCCAGCAGCTTATCGGTATACAGAGCGAACACCGGGGAGCTGTTTTTT. It yields the protein CASSLSVYRANTGELFF. V and J are TRBV7-8 and TRBJ2-2; D gene ambiguous. The germline CDR1 and CDR2 sequences are SGHVS and FQNEAQ. V lost 2 bases, J lost 0 bases, and 13 bases lay in between. This CDR3 comprises 17 residues.

In this sample, this clonotype turned up a few times. The rearrangement uses TRBV5-1 and TRBJ2-1; 9 bases are shared with TRBD2. Germline CDR1 reads SGHRS; CDR2 reads YFSETQ. CDR3 length: 16 residues. V lost 4 bases, J lost 3 bases, and 8 bases stayed unmatched. As DNA, the CDR3 is TGCGCCAGCAGCCCCGGGACTAGCTCCCTCTACAATGAGCAGTTCTTC. Its translation is CASSPGTSSLYNEQFF. Full variable domain (remainder filled in from reference TRBV5-1 and TRBJ2-1): KAGVTQTPRYLIKTRGQQVTLSCSPISGHRSVSWYQQTPGQGLQFLFEYFSETQRNKGNFPGRFSGRQFSNSRSEMNVSTLELGDSALYLCASSPGTSSLYNEQFFGPGTRLTVL.

This clonotype was counted a few times. The chain employs TRBV18 and TRBJ2-7; 7 bases are a match to TRBD2. The CDR3 consists of 14 residues. Germline V gene lookup returns CDR1 KGHSH and CDR2 LQKENI. V shed 2 bases and J 2 bases; nucleotides not matched to a gene: 3. The CDR3: CASSPGRGTYEQYF. CDR3 DNA: TGTGCCAGCTCACCAGGGAGGGGCACCTACGAGCAGTACTTC.

This clonotype has just a few counts. V gene TRBV5-6 combines with J gene TRBJ2-6; D remains unclear. The CDR3 has 16 amino acids. V was clipped by 3 bases and J by 0 bases, with 10 bases between them. The germline V gene has CDR1 SGHDT and CDR2 YYEEEE. CDR3 amino acids: CASSSQARSGANVLTF. CDR3 nucleotides: TGTGCCAGCAGCTCACAAGCCCGCTCTGGGGCCAACGTCCTGACTTTC.

This clonotype was recorded many times. The CDR3 coding sequence is TGTGCCAGCAGCCAGGGCGGGACAGGAGAGCAGTTCTTC. Its translation is CASSQGGTGEQFF. The chain couples TRBV3-1 to TRBJ2-1; TRBD1 aligns across 8 bases. This CDR3 has 13 amino acids. Trimming cost V 3 bases and J 10 bases; bases outside gene matches: 5. The V gene's germline CDR1 is LGHDT and CDR2 YNNKEL (reference sequence).

The CDR3 sequence: CASSLWGGAVNSPLHF. In DNA form, the CDR3 reads TGTGCCAGCAGTTTATGGGGCGGGGCAGTTAATTCACCCCTCCACTTT. V and J are TRBV27 and TRBJ1-6; possibly TRBD1 for D (5 bases). The V end was cut by 1 base, the J end by 6 bases, with 13 bases between. Germline V gives CDR1 MNHEY, CDR2 SMNVEV (reference sequence). This CDR3 is built from 16 residues.

The sample holds a few counts of this clonotype. The V gene is TRBV4-1, the J gene TRBJ1-2; D unclear. CDR3 length equals 15 residues. V lost 0 bases and J 6 bases, leaving 14 bases between the germline ends. CDR1 and CDR2 (germline): MGHRA, YSYEKL. CDR3 sequence: CASSQEPTTGNGYTF. Written as DNA, the CDR3 is TGCGCCAGCAGCCAAGAGCCGACAACGGGAAATGGCTACACCTTC.

This clonotype was counted between two and nine times. V and J are TRBV5-6 and TRBJ1-5; 9 nucleotides match TRBD1. The CDR3 is made up of 14 amino acids. Looked up from germline, CDR1 is SGHDT and CDR2 is YYEEEE. Trimming removed 1 base from V and 6 bases from J; junction bases left unmatched: 2. CDR3 nucleotide sequence: TGTGCCAGCAGCTTGACAGGGGGCCTTCAGCCCCAGCATTTT. Protein: CASSLTGGLQPQHF.

This chain's CDR3 is CASSQPGSDNEQFF. The CDR3 DNA follows: TGTGCCAGCAGCCAACCCGGGAGCGACAATGAGCAGTTCTTC. This sequence joins TRBV4-2 and TRBJ2-1, with D tentatively TRBD2 (6 bases). Trimming pared 2 bases from V and 5 bases from J, leaving 10 bases between. The CDR3 loop spans 14 amino acids. The germline CDR1 and CDR2 sequences are LGHNA and YNFKEQ.

The J gene is TRBJ1-2, the V gene TRBV7-6; 7 positions agree with TRBD1. J was trimmed by 6 bases and V by 0 bases; bases with no gene match: 7. Germline V gene lookup returns CDR1 SGHVS and CDR2 FNYEAQ. This CDR3 comprises 15 residues. The CDR3 region has the DNA TGTGCCAGCAGCTTAGCCGAGACAGGGATGGATGGCTACACCTTC. It yields the protein CASSLAETGMDGYTF. The variable domain in full, with the rest retrieved from reference TRBV7-6 and TRBJ1-2, is GAGVSQSPRYKVTKRGQDVALRCDPISGHVSLYWYRQALGQGPEFLTYFNYEAQQDKSGLPNDRFSAERPEGSISTLTIQRTEQRDSAMYRCASSLAETGMDGYTFGSGTRLTVV.

In this sample, this clonotype turned up a few times. The rearrangement links TRBV4-2 to TRBJ2-6; D uncertain. Trimming took 0 bases from V and 4 from J, leaving 10 bases between them. This CDR3 contains 16 residues. Germline V CDR1 and CDR2: LGHNA, YNFKEQ. The CDR3 DNA reads TGTGCCAGCAGCCAAGACTCGGTGTCGGGGGCCAACGTCCTGACTTTC. The encoded protein is CASSQDSVSGANVLTF.